These 15 T cell receptor beta chains were all obtained from the same sample, sequenced in a study of blood T cell repertoires in COVID-19. Assay: immunoSEQ multiplex PCR; the TCRdb copy retains only in-frame clones and omits some. This repertoire shows some 270,000 clones, 84% found once; its top ten account for over 1.5%. Sequenced sample: peripheral blood. These TCRs come from a woman aged 40 to 50 who had recovered from COVID-19.

This chain links TRBV3-1 (or the pseudogene TRBV3-2) with TRBJ2-5, with D perhaps TRBD1 (6 bases). There are 14 residues in the CDR3. Between the trimmed V and J ends, which lost 6 bases and 4 bases, there was a span of 15 bases. CDR1 and CDR2 (germline): LGHDT, YNNKEL (reference sequence). CDR3 protein: CASSRSGRGETQYF. CDR3 DNA sequence: TGTGCCAGCAGTCGATCGGGCAGGGGAGAGACCCAGTACTTC.

The chain is built from TRBV2 and TRBJ2-6; a possible D gene is TRBD2 (8 bases). Per the germline V gene, CDR1 is SNHLY and CDR2 is FYNNEI. The ends were cut back, 7 bases at V and 0 bases at J, with 28 bases in the middle. This CDR3 is built from 21 residues. CDR3 coding DNA: TGTGCCAGCACCCCACGCCCGACAGGGCAAGCGGGGGCCTCTGGGGCCAACGTCCTGACTTTC. It is translated as CASTPRPTGQAGASGANVLTF.

This chain links TRBV7-9 with TRBJ2-5; D is perhaps TRBD2 (5 bases). Per germline, CDR1 SEHNR and CDR2 FQNEAQ (reference sequence). The CDR3 covers 16 residues. Trimming took 1 base from V and 2 from J, leaving 14 bases between them. CDR3 sequence: CASSLGYSGEQETQYF. CDR3 coding DNA: TGTGCCAGCAGCTTAGGGTACAGTGGGGAGCAAGAGACCCAGTACTTC.

The chain recombines TRBV4-1 with TRBJ1-1; unclear D gene. This CDR3 has 13 residues. Per the germline V gene, CDR1 is MGHRA and CDR2 is YSYEKL. Trimming removed 0 bases at V and 5 bases at J, with 7 bases between. The CDR3 sequence: CASSQDSGTEAFF. CDR3 in DNA: TGCGCCAGCAGCCAAGATTCCGGGACTGAAGCTTTCTTT.

This clone has a handful of counts. Other DNA sequences in this sample translate to the same CDR3. V and J are TRBV6-1 and TRBJ2-5; D unclear. Trimming left V 2 bases short and J 4 bases short, with 2 bases between. The germline CDR1 and CDR2 sequences are MNHNS and SASEGT. The CDR3 spans 11 residues. The CDR3 loop is CASSELETQYF. CDR3 nucleotides: TGTGCCAGCAGTGAACTAGAGACCCAGTACTTC.

The chain recombines TRBV2 with TRBJ2-3; D is possibly TRBD1 (6 bases). Trimming pared 7 bases from V and 3 bases from J, leaving 11 bases between. Looked up from germline, CDR1 is SNHLY and CDR2 is FYNNEI. The CDR3 covers 13 residues. CDR3 sequence: CASTTGTTDTQYF. In nucleotides, the CDR3 is TGTGCCAGCACCACCGGGACAACAGATACGCAGTATTTT. Combining the CDR3 with reference TRBV2 and TRBJ2-3 gives the whole variable domain EPEVTQTPSHQVTQMGQEVILRCVPISNHLYFYWYRQILGQKVEFLVSFYNNEISEKSEIFDDQFSVERPDGSNFTLKIRSTKLEDSAMYFCASTTGTTDTQYFGPGTRLTVL.

This chain joins TRBV5-6 and TRBJ2-7; D call uncertain. Germline assignment: CDR1 SGHDT and CDR2 YYEEEE. The V and J ends lost 1 base and 8 bases respectively, with 7 bases between them. This CDR3 has 11 amino acids. CDR3 protein: CASSLMTKQYF. The CDR3 DNA reads as TGTGCCAGCAGCTTGATGACAAAGCAGTACTTC.

As regards this clone: The same CDR3 is also encoded by other DNA sequences in this sample. CDR3 region: CASSVAGGAETQYF. In DNA, the CDR3 is TGTGCCAGCAGCGTAGCCGGAGGGGCGGAGACCCAGTACTTC. This chain joins TRBV9 and TRBJ2-5; D might be TRBD2 (6 bases). The CDR3 runs 14 residues. Germline CDR1 is SGDLS and CDR2 is YYNGEE. The V end was cut by 0 bases, the J end by 5 bases, with 11 bases between.

The CDR3 DNA follows: TGTGCCAGCAGCTTAACGGGTAAGGTGGAGCAGTTCTTC. Protein sequence: CASSLTGKVEQFF. The chain uses TRBV7-2 and TRBJ2-1; the D is unclear. The CDR3 length is 13 residues. Germline CDR1 and CDR2: SGHTA and FQGNSA. Trimming shortened V by 2 bases and J by 10 bases, and 12 bases separated the two germline ends. Full variable domain (rest looked up from reference TRBV7-2 and TRBJ2-1): GAGVSQSPSNKVTEKGKDVELRCDPISGHTALYWYRQSLGQGLEFLIYFQGNSAPDKSGLPSDRFSAERTGGSVSTLTIQRTQQEDSAVYLCASSLTGKVEQFFGPGTRLTVL.

Details on this clone: An end of the junction differs from the germline gene, which may be a read error. This chain connects TRBV7-7 to TRBJ2-2, with 8 bases matching TRBD1. Germline values: CDR1 SSHAT, CDR2 FNYEAQ (reference sequence). The CDR3 covers 14 residues. The CDR3 bases are TGTGCCAGCAGCCTAGCGACAGGGGTCGGGGAGCTGTTTTTT. Protein sequence: CASSLATGVGELFF.

A note on this clone: One end of the junction is discordant with germline, which a read error may explain. The chain has TRBV7-9 and TRBJ1-3, with TRBD1 matching 9 bases. Germline values: CDR1 SEHNR, CDR2 FQNEAQ (reference sequence). The CDR3 consists of 15 residues. The CDR3 reads CASSYPRSGTGNRDF. The DNA of the CDR3 is TGTGCCAGCAGCTACCCTCGATCCGGGACAGGGAATCGGGATTTT.

The chain carries TRBV4-2 and TRBJ1-4, with 10 nucleotides matching TRBD1. CDR1 is LGHNA and CDR2 is YNFKEQ in the germline V gene. The V segment lost 4 bases and the J segment 8 bases; nucleotides outside the gene matches: 10. CDR3 length equals 16 residues. CDR3 amino acids: CASSPSGGTGEEKLFF. CDR3 coding DNA: TGTGCCAGCAGCCCCAGTGGCGGGACAGGGGAGGAAAAACTGTTTTTT.

There are a few counts of this clone. The chain links TRBV5-1 to TRBJ1-1; possibly TRBD1 for D (5 bases). Germline CDR1 reads SGHRS; CDR2 reads YFSETQ. The CDR3 runs 17 residues. Deletions cut 0 bases from V and 0 bases from J, with 15 bases between. CDR3 loop: CASSLVLAGTVNTEAFF. The CDR3 nucleotides are TGCGCCAGCAGCTTGGTCTTGGCAGGGACTGTGAACACTGAAGCTTTCTTT. Full variable domain (missing parts from reference TRBV5-1 and TRBJ1-1): KAGVTQTPRYLIKTRGQQVTLSCSPISGHRSVSWYQQTPGQGLQFLFEYFSETQRNKGNFPGRFSGRQFSNSRSEMNVSTLELGDSALYLCASSLVLAGTVNTEAFFGQGTRLTVV.

The chain recombines TRBV7-2 with TRBJ2-5; D perhaps matches TRBD1 (6 bases). The CDR3 covers 14 residues. The V gene's germline CDR1 is SGHTA and CDR2 FQGNSA. The germline V and J ends were trimmed by 5 bases and 5 bases, with 15 bases remaining between them. This CDR3 is CASSLLGQKETQYF. CDR3 sequence (DNA): TGTGCCAGCAGCCTACTCGGACAGAAGGAGACCCAGTACTTC.

This chain joins TRBV18 and TRBJ1-6; D not certain. The V gene's germline CDR1 is KGHSH and CDR2 LQKENI. The CDR3 sequence is 17 residues long. V lost 6 bases to trimming and J lost 1 base, with 16 bases between them. CDR3 sequence: CASSREPWRSYNSPLHF. In DNA, the CDR3 is TGTGCCAGCTCGCGAGAACCATGGAGATCCTATAATTCACCCCTCCACTTT.